Sequencing of this T cell receptor beta chain was carried out in a study of early T cells in non-severe SARS-CoV-2 infection. Study at large: The authors sequenced bulk RNA from unsorted whole blood, leaving chains unpaired.

General study points: VDJdb matching, biased toward anti-spike CD8 responses, missed private and CD4 specificities.

Unique molecular identifiers tagged individual cDNA molecules. TCRdb reanalysed the 5' RACE reads using MiXCR and keeps one entry per CDR3 protein. The table has 25,000 to 35,000 distinct CDR3 sequences, around 5.7% seen once. This clonotype was seen a handful of times. Its target is unknown. Input material: whole blood. The sequence derives from an adult who was a healthcare worker with PCR-confirmed SARS-CoV-2 infection or an uninfected control (not recorded which).

Written as DNA, the CDR3 is TGCAGTGCACGGGGACTAGCGGGAACTGACACCGGGGAGCTGTTTTTT. Amino acid sequence: CSARGLAGTDTGELFF. The chain carries TRBV20-1 and TRBJ2-2; 13 bases agree with TRBD2. Germline assignment: CDR1 DFQATT and CDR2 SNEGSKA (reference sequence). This CDR3 spans 16 amino acids. With 6 bases clipped from V and 3 bases from J, the junction kept 7 bases outside the gene matches.